The next 22 T cell receptor beta chains were all read from a single sample in a study of CD8+ T cells in alopecia areata. After isolation, RNA underwent reverse transcription to generate cDNA as the sequencing template. Produced via immunoSEQ multiplex PCR; TCRdb's table is partial and in-frame only. The data contain about 6,900 clones, under 70% of them singletons. The treatment was: oral pan-JAK inhibitor, 5-10 mg twice daily. Specimens obtained from alopecia areata patients comprised lesional scalp punch biopsies and peripheral blood. The sequences come from skin, collected at week 4, from a patient treated with tofacitinib. The receptors were sampled from a human donor with alopecia areata.

V gene TRBV5-5 combines with J gene TRBJ1-1; D is possibly TRBD1 (5 bases). CDR1 is SGHKS, CDR2 YYEKEE, per germline (reference sequence). The CDR3 spans 17 residues. Deletions cut 4 bases from V and 1 base from J, with 20 bases between. CDR3 amino acids: CASSAVRATWGNTEAFF. The CDR3, as DNA: TGTGCCAGCAGCGCCGTCAGGGCCACCTGGGGGAACACTGAAGCTTTCTTT.

The chain links TRBV30 to TRBJ2-7; 7 nucleotides match TRBD1. The V gene end was trimmed by 5 bases and the J gene end by 5 bases; junction bases not matched to a gene: 3. Germline CDR1 is GTSNPN and CDR2 is SVGIG (reference sequence). The CDR3 spans 11 residues. The CDR3 DNA reads TGTGCCTGGGGACAGGTCCACGAGCAGTACTTC. Amino acids: CAWGQVHEQYF.

The chain links TRBV7-9 to TRBJ1-1; maybe TRBD1 (6 bases). This CDR3 spans 16 amino acids. Trimming cost V 5 bases and J 1 base, with 17 bases left between them. Germline CDR1 SEHNR, CDR2 FQNEAQ (reference sequence). CDR3 nucleotide sequence: TGTGCCAGCAGCCGCGGAGGGGGAGCTAAGAACACTGAAGCTTTCTTT. This translates into CASSRGGGAKNTEAFF. Based on the CDR3 plus reference TRBV7-9 and TRBJ1-1, the full variable domain is DTGVSQNPRHKITKRGQNVTFRCDPISEHNRLYWYRQTLGQGPEFLTYFQNEAQLEKSRLLSDRFSAERPKGSFSTLEIQRTEQGDSAMYLCASSRGGGAKNTEAFFGQGTRLTVV.

This clone was found a few times. The chain joins TRBV29-1 to TRBJ2-5, with 12 positions matching TRBD1. The CDR3 is 17 amino acids. V gave up 6 bases and J gave up 4 bases; unmatched junction bases: 15. Germline CDR1 and CDR2: SQVTM and ANQGSEA. The CDR3 loop is CSVVPGQGAGLGETQYF. CDR3 bases: TGCAGCGTCGTTCCGGGACAGGGGGCTGGGTTGGGAGAGACCCAGTACTTC.

This clone showed up just once. The V gene is TRBV7-6, the J gene TRBJ2-5, with D unclear. With the DNA end fitting TRBJ2-7 better, the J assignment may be wrong. CDR1 is SGHVS, CDR2 FNYEAQ, per germline. The CDR3 is made up of 14 amino acids. CDR3 loop: CASSLDEGPYEQYF. In nucleotides, the CDR3 is TGTGCCAGCAGCTTAGATGAAGGGCCCTACGAGCAGTACTTC.

The V gene is TRBV6-5, the J gene TRBJ1-2, with D possibly being TRBD1 (6 bases). CDR3 length: 12 amino acids. CDR1 MNHEY and CDR2 SVGAGI come from the germline V gene. Trimming took off 1 base at V and 8 bases at J, with 8 bases between the two ends. Here the CDR3 reads CASSYWQGGYTF. The CDR3 bases are TGTGCCAGCAGTTACTGGCAGGGGGGCTACACCTTC.

J is TRBJ2-3 and V is TRBV7-3; D is undetermined. CDR1 is SGHTA and CDR2 is FQGTGA in the germline V gene. The CDR3 spans 15 residues. Trimming removed 2 bases from V and 1 base from J, with 10 bases in between. Here the CDR3 DNA reads TGTGCCAGCAGCTTAGGTCCCCTTGGCACAGATACGCAGTATTTT. The encoded protein is CASSLGPLGTDTQYF. Based on the CDR3 plus reference TRBV7-3 and TRBJ2-3, the full variable domain is GAGVSQTPSNKVTEKGKYVELRCDPISGHTALYWYRQSLGQGPEFLIYFQGTGAADDSGLPNDRFFAVRPEGSVSTLKIQRTERGDSAVYLCASSLGPLGTDTQYFGPGTRLTVL.

This clone was recorded a few times. The chain employs TRBV7-2 and TRBJ2-2, with no clear D. CDR1 and CDR2 from the germline V gene are SGHTA and FQGNSA. V lost 5 bases, J lost 2 bases, and 12 bases lay in between. The CDR3 length is 15 residues. CDR3 protein: CASSLDLINTGELFF. The CDR3, as DNA: TGTGCCAGCAGCCTCGACCTAATTAACACCGGGGAGCTGTTTTTT.

In the case of this clone: An end of the junction differs from the germline gene, which may be a read error. This sequence joins TRBV2 and TRBJ1-5; 7 bases match TRBD1. The CDR3 contains 14 residues. Germline V CDR1 and CDR2: SNHLY, FYNNEI. The CDR3 sequence is CASIEGQGNQPQHF. For the CDR3, the DNA is TGTGCCAGCATTGAAGGACAGGGCAATCAGCCCCAGCATTTT.

The chain joins TRBV7-9 to TRBJ1-2, with D possibly TRBD1 on 5 matching bases. The V and J ends lost 1 base and 0 bases respectively, with 18 bases between them. CDR1 is SEHNR, CDR2 FQNEAQ, per germline (reference sequence). The CDR3 contains 18 residues. The CDR3 nucleotides are TGTGCCAGCAGCTTAGGGGGATCGCAACTAGGGGCTAACTATGGCTACACCTTC. Translating gives CASSLGGSQLGANYGYTF.

The chain combines TRBV25-1 with TRBJ1-6; D might be TRBD1 (5 bases). Germline CDR1 MGHDK, CDR2 SYGVNS. CDR3 length: 16 amino acids. V was clipped by 6 bases and J by 0 bases, with 12 bases between them. This chain's CDR3 is CASSPGRSSYNSPLHF. The CDR3 coding sequence is TGTGCCAGCAGCCCGGGGCGGAGCTCCTATAATTCACCCCTCCACTTT. The full variable domain, rest sourced from reference TRBV25-1 and TRBJ1-6, is EADIYQTPRYLVIGTGKKITLECSQTMGHDKMYWYQQDPGMELHLIHYSYGVNSTEKGDLSSESTVSRIRTEHFPLTLESARPSHTSQYLCASSPGRSSYNSPLHFGNGTRLTVT.

The chain carries TRBV18 and TRBJ2-7; 9 positions agree with TRBD1. This CDR3 has 15 amino acids. The germline V gene has CDR1 KGHSH and CDR2 LQKENI. After removal of 2 bases from V and 5 bases from J, the junction contained 7 bases not matched to a gene. The CDR3 DNA reads TGTGCCAGCTCACCAAGCCGGGACAGGGAACACGAGCAGTACTTC. This sequence encodes CASSPSRDREHEQYF.

The chain is built from TRBV4-2 and TRBJ1-1, with 7 nucleotides matching TRBD1. V gave up 5 bases and J gave up 4 bases; unmatched junction bases: 7. Germline assignment: CDR1 LGHNA and CDR2 YNFKEQ. The CDR3 sequence is 14 residues long. CDR3 amino acids: CASSKHPGGTEAFF. The CDR3 region has the DNA TGTGCCAGCAGCAAACACCCAGGGGGCACTGAAGCTTTCTTT.

The genes are TRBV4-1 and TRBJ1-1, with D uncertain. Trimming removed 6 bases from V and 1 base from J, with 9 bases in between. CDR3 size: 13 residues. Germline lookup yields CDR1 MGHRA and CDR2 YSYEKL. The CDR3 here is CASRALGNTEAFF. Here the CDR3 DNA reads TGCGCCAGCAGGGCATTAGGGAACACTGAAGCTTTCTTT.

The chain carries TRBV7-9 and TRBJ1-1, with D perhaps TRBD1 (5 bases). Trimming removed 5 bases at V and 7 bases at J, with 14 bases between. The CDR3 consists of 13 residues. Looked up from germline, CDR1 is SEHNR and CDR2 is FQNEAQ (reference sequence). The CDR3 sequence: CASSPRGKDEAFF. The CDR3 nucleotides are TGTGCCAGCAGCCCTAGGGGTAAGGATGAAGCTTTCTTT.

The chain carries TRBV29-1 and TRBJ2-3; the D is unclear. V was shortened by 3 bases and J by 2 bases, with 6 bases between the two germline ends. CDR3 length: 12 amino acids. CDR1 is SQVTM and CDR2 is ANQGSEA in the germline V gene. The CDR3, as DNA: TGCAGCGTTGAGGAATTCACAGATACGCAGTATTTT. It encodes CSVEEFTDTQYF.

This clone appeared a single time. V is TRBV4-1 and J is TRBJ2-7, with D possibly matching TRBD1 (6 bases). Trimming shortened V by 3 bases and J by 0 bases, and 21 bases separated the two germline ends. The CDR3 runs 18 residues. Germline CDR1 and CDR2: MGHRA and YSYEKL. The CDR3 nucleotides are TGCGCCAGCAGCCAGGGCCCCCTCAGGGGATCCTCCTCCTACGAGCAGTACTTC. The encoded protein is CASSQGPLRGSSSYEQYF.

The chain has TRBV18 and TRBJ2-7; TRBD1 matches at 9 bases. Trimming at V came to 3 bases and at J to 3 bases, leaving 6 bases not matched to a gene. There are 15 residues in the CDR3. The germline V gene encodes CDR1 KGHSH and CDR2 LQKENI. CDR3 bases: TGTGCCAGCTCACCCATAAGGACAGGGGACTACGAGCAGTACTTC. Translating it yields CASSPIRTGDYEQYF.

Regarding this clone: At one of its ends the junction is not consistent with the germline gene, which may arise from a read error. The rearrangement uses TRBV4-1 and TRBJ2-2, with D perhaps assigned TRBD1 or TRBD2 (7 bases each). The germline V gene encodes CDR1 MGHRA and CDR2 YSYEKL. The CDR3 sequence is 11 residues long. CDR3 sequence reads: CASRGGGELFF. The CDR3 region has the DNA TGTGCCAGCAGGGGGGGCGGGGAGCTGTTTTTT.

This clone appeared once. The chain is built from TRBV29-1 and TRBJ2-3; no clear D. The V gene's germline CDR1 is SQVTM and CDR2 ANQGSEA. The ends were cut back, 7 bases at V and 2 bases at J, with 13 bases in the middle. The CDR3 runs to 13 residues. The CDR3 DNA is TGCAGCGCAGACTCCGGGTACACAGATACGCAGTATTTT. This encodes CSADSGYTDTQYF.

V and J are TRBV4-1 and TRBJ2-5, with D possibly being TRBD1 or TRBD2 (5 bases each). V shed 3 bases and J shed 11 bases, with 22 bases lying between them. Germline values: CDR1 MGHRA, CDR2 YSYEKL. This CDR3 contains 15 residues. The CDR3, as DNA: TGCGCCAGCAGCCAGGGGGTCCCCTCACCGACGAGGCAGTACTTC. Residues: CASSQGVPSPTRQYF.

As to this clone: Other DNA sequences in the same sample also yield this CDR3. J is TRBJ2-6 and V is TRBV5-4; the D is unclear. Trimming took off 6 bases at V and 5 bases at J, with 21 bases between the two ends. Germline V gene lookup returns CDR1 SGHNT and CDR2 YYREEE (reference sequence). The CDR3 length is 17 residues. The CDR3 DNA reads as TGTGCCAGCACCGTTTGCGTAAGACAAAGTCGGGCCAACGTCCTGACTTTC. This codes for CASTVCVRQSRANVLTF.